The entry that follows covers one TCR beta chain sequence. Authors' methods: By means of reference gene primer amplification, nucleated cell counts were estimated. Assay: immunoSEQ multiplex PCR; the TCRdb copy retains only in-frame clones and omits some. V and J calls and clone size follow that table, whereas D and trimming were derived from the DNA. The sample carries some 69,000 clones, 75% to 80% recorded once. This sample was included in a study of blood T cell repertoires in COVID-19. Study overall: Samples taken during acute and convalescent COVID-19 were collected in the United States, Italy and Spain. The cDNA or gDNA used as material had been derived from T cells, B-cell-depleted T cells, or PBMCs.

The V end lost 2 bases, the J end lost 0 bases, and 8 bases lay between the germline ends. The germline gives CDR1 MNHNY, CDR2 SVGAGI (reference sequence). The CDR3 runs 15 residues. The sequencing input was peripheral blood. J is TRBJ1-3 and V is TRBV6-6; D gene unclear. This TCR was recovered from a human donor in a cohort sampled during active COVID-19. CDR3 sequence (DNA): TGTGCCAGCAGTTACGGCCCCGACTCTGGAAACACCATATATTTT. Protein sequence: CASSYGPDSGNTIYF.